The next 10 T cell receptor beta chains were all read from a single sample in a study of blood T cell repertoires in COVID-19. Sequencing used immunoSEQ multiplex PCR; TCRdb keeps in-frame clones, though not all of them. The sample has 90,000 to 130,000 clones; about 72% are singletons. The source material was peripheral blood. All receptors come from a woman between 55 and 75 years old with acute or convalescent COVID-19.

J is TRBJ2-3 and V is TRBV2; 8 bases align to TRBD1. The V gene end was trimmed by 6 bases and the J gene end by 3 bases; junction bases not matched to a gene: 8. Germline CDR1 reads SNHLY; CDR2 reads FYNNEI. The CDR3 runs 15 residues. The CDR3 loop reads CASRFDRGVTDTQYF. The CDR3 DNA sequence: TGTGCCAGCAGATTCGACAGGGGCGTTACAGATACGCAGTATTTT.

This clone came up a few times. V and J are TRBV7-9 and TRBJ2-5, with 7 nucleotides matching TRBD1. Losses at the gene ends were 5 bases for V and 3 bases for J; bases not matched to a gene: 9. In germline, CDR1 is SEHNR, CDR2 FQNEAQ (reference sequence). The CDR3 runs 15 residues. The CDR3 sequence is CASSPPGQPKETQYF. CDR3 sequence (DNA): TGTGCCAGCAGCCCGCCGGGACAGCCCAAAGAGACCCAGTACTTC.

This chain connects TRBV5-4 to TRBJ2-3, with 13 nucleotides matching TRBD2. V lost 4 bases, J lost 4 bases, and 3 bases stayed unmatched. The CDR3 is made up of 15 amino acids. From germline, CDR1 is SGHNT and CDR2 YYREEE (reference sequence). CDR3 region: CASSPGLAGADTQYF. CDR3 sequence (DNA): TGTGCCAGCAGCCCTGGACTAGCGGGGGCAGATACGCAGTATTTT.

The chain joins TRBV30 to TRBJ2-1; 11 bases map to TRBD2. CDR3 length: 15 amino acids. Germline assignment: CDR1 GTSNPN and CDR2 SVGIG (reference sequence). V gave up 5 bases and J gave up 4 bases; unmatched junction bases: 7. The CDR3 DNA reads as TGTGCCTGGGGTAGCGGGGGGGGAACTTACAATGAGCAGTTCTTC. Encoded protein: CAWGSGGGTYNEQFF.

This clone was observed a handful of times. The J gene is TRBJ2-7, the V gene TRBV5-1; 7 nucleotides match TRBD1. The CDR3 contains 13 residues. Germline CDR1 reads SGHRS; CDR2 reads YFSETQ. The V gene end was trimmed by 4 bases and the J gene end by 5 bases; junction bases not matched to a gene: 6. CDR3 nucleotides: TGCGCCAGCAGCCGTACAGGGGACCACGAGCAGTACTTC. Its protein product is CASSRTGDHEQYF.

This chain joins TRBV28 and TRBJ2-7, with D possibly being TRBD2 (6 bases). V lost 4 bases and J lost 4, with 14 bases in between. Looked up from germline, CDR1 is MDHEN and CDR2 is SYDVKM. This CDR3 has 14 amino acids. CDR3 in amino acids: CASSSWQGGYEQYF. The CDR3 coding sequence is TGTGCCAGCAGTTCTTGGCAGGGAGGTTACGAGCAGTACTTC.

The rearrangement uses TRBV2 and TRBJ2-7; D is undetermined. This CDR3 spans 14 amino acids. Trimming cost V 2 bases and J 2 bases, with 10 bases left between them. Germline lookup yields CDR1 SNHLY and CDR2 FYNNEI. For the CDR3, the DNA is TGTGCCAGCAGTGAACAGATTGACACCTACGAGCAGTACTTC. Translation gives CASSEQIDTYEQYF. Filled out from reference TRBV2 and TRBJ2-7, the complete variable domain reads EPEVTQTPSHQVTQMGQEVILRCVPISNHLYFYWYRQILGQKVEFLVSFYNNEISEKSEIFDDQFSVERPDGSNFTLKIRSTKLEDSAMYFCASSEQIDTYEQYFGPGTRLTVT.

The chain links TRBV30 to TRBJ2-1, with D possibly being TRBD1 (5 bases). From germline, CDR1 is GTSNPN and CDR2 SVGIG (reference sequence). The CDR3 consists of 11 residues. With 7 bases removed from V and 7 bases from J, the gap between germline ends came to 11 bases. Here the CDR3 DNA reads TGTGCCTCGACAGTCAGGAATGAGCAGTTCTTC. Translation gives CASTVRNEQFF.

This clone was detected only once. CDR3 in amino acids: CASSPSGGYNEQFF. As DNA, the CDR3 is TGCGCCAGCAGCCCTAGCGGGGGGTACAATGAGCAGTTCTTC. The chain carries TRBV5-1 and TRBJ2-1; TRBD2 matches at 11 bases. This CDR3 region has 14 residues. Germline V gives CDR1 SGHRS, CDR2 YFSETQ. J lost 4 bases, V lost 4 bases, and 1 base had no gene match.

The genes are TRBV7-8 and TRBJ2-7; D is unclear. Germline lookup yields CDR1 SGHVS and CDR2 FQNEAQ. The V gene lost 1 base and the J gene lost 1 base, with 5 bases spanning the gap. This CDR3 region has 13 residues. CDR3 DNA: TGTGCCAGCAGCTTAGTGCAGTCCTACGAGCAGTACTTC. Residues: CASSLVQSYEQYF.